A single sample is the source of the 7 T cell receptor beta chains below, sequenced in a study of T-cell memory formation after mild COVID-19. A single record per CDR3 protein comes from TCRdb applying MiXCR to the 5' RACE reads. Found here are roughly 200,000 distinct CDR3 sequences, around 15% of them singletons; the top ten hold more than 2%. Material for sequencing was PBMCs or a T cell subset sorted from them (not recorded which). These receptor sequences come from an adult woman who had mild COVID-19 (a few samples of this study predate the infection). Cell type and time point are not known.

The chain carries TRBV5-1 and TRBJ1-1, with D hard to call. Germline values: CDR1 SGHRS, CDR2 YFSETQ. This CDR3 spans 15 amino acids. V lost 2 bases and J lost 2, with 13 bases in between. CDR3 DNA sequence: TGCGCCAGCAGCTTACGCCCTATTCTTAACACTGAAGCTTTCTTT. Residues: CASSLRPILNTEAFF.

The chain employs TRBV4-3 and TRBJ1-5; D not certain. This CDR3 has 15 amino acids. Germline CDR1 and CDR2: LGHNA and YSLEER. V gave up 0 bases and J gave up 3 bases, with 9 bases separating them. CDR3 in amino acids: CASSQEAALNQPQHF. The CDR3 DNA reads TGCGCCAGCAGCCAAGAGGCAGCTCTCAATCAGCCCCAGCATTTT.

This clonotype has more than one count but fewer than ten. The CDR3 DNA reads as TGTGCCAGCAGCTTAGTACCCCTCGGGACGGGGAACACAGATACGCAGTATTTT. Translating gives CASSLVPLGTGNTDTQYF. The chain uses TRBV11-2 and TRBJ2-3; D is possibly TRBD1 or TRBD2 (5 bases each). CDR3 length equals 18 residues. The germline V and J ends were trimmed by 1 base and 2 bases, with 19 bases remaining between them. CDR1 and CDR2 from the germline V gene are SGHAT and FQNNGV.

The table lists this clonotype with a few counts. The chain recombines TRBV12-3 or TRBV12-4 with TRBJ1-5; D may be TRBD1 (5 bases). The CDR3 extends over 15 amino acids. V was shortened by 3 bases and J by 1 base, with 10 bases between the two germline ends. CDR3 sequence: CASSFISGSNQPQHF. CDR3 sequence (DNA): TGTGCCAGCAGTTTCATCTCAGGGAGCAATCAGCCCCAGCATTTT.

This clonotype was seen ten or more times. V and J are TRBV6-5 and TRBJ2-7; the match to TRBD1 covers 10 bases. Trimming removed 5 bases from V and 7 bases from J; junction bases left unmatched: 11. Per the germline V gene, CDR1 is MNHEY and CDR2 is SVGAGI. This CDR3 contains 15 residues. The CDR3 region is CASSPSGQGFWEQYF. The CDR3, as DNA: TGTGCCAGCAGTCCATCGGGACAGGGGTTTTGGGAGCAGTACTTC.

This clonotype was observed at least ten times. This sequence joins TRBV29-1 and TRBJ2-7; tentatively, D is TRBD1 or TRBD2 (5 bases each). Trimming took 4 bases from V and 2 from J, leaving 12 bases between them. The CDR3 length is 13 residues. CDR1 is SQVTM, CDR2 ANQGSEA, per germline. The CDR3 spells CSVGGNLAYEQYF. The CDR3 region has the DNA TGCAGCGTTGGGGGGAATCTCGCCTACGAGCAGTACTTC.

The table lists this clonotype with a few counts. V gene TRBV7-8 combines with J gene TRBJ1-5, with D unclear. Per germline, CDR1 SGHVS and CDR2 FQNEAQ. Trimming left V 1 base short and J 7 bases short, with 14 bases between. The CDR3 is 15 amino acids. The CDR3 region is CASSLVPLTGQPQHF. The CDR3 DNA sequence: TGTGCCAGCAGCTTAGTTCCCCTGACGGGACAGCCCCAGCATTTT.